These 23 T cell receptor beta chains were all obtained from the same sample, sequenced in a study of cytomegalovirus exposure and HLA in healthy donors. Researchers ran the PCR with 60 Vbeta and 13 Jbeta primers. Data came from immunoSEQ multiplex PCR; TCRdb stores just in-frame clones and leaves some out. This table has about 160,000 clones, about 83% appearing once. Sequenced input: PBMCs. The source of these receptors is a woman aged 25 to 45 in good health and CMV-seronegative.

The chain has TRBV28 and TRBJ1-4; D is ambiguous. CDR1 MDHEN and CDR2 SYDVKM come from the germline V gene. This CDR3 comprises 12 residues. With 3 bases removed from V and 8 bases from J, the gap between germline ends came to 7 bases. Here the CDR3 reads CASSFRIEKLFF. DNA for the CDR3: TGTGCCAGCAGTTTCAGAATAGAAAAACTGTTTTTT.

This clone occurred once. The CDR3 bases are TGTGCCAGCAGCTTAGGAGGGATACGCGAGCAGTACTTC. Protein: CASSLGGIREQYF. V and J are TRBV7-8 and TRBJ2-7; perhaps TRBD2 as D (5 bases). Trimming cost V 1 base and J 6 bases, with 10 bases left between them. The CDR3 runs to 13 residues. CDR1 is SGHVS and CDR2 is FQNEAQ in the germline V gene.

There are a few counts of this clone. The J gene is TRBJ2-7, the V gene TRBV7-8; D gene uncertain. V lost 3 bases and J 0 bases, leaving 12 bases between the germline ends. The V gene's germline CDR1 is SGHVS and CDR2 FQNEAQ. The CDR3 extends over 15 amino acids. CDR3 nucleotide sequence: TGTGCCAGCAGCTTGTATGGCGGAGCCTCCTACGAGCAGTACTTC. This sequence encodes CASSLYGGASYEQYF.

This clone has a handful of counts. V usage is TRBV6-1 and J usage is TRBJ2-7, with a tentative D call TRBD1 (6 bases). The CDR3 has 14 amino acids. Germline CDR1 reads MNHNS; CDR2 reads SASEGT. Trimming cost V 0 bases and J 3 bases, with 9 bases left between them. CDR3: CASSEAWTVYEQYF. CDR3 DNA sequence: TGTGCCAGCAGTGAAGCGTGGACAGTCTACGAGCAGTACTTC.

The chain employs TRBV4-2 and TRBJ2-2, with D possibly matching TRBD1 (5 bases). This CDR3 has 16 amino acids. Trimming removed 0 bases at V and 6 bases at J, with 14 bases between. Germline CDR1 is LGHNA and CDR2 is YNFKEQ. CDR3 region: CASSQDHRLDAGELFF. CDR3 coding DNA: TGTGCCAGCAGCCAAGATCACAGGCTGGACGCCGGGGAGCTGTTTTTT.

As DNA, the CDR3 is TGTGCCAGCAGCGTAGGGTCCGGGACAGGGAATGAAAAACTGTTTTTT. Translation gives CASSVGSGTGNEKLFF. The chain uses TRBV9 and TRBJ1-4; 9 nucleotides align to TRBD1. The CDR3 sequence is 16 residues long. V shed 0 bases and J 5 bases; nucleotides not matched to a gene: 5. The germline V gene encodes CDR1 SGDLS and CDR2 YYNGEE.

This clone showed up just once. The chain employs TRBV7-9 and TRBJ1-1; TRBD1 might be the D (6 bases). Trimming took off 4 bases at V and 8 bases at J, with 14 bases between the two ends. The germline V gene encodes CDR1 SEHNR and CDR2 FQNEAQ (reference sequence). The CDR3 extends over 13 amino acids. CDR3 in amino acids: CASSWEGDPEAFF. Written as DNA, the CDR3 is TGTGCCAGCAGCTGGGAGGGGGACCCCGAAGCTTTCTTT.

This clone has only a few counts. The V and J genes are TRBV7-2 and TRBJ1-3; 7 positions agree with TRBD1. The germline V gene encodes CDR1 SGHTA and CDR2 FQGNSA. The CDR3 has 17 amino acids. Losses at the gene ends were 4 bases for V and 0 bases for J; bases not matched to a gene: 9. CDR3 DNA: TGTGCCAGCAGCTATATGGGACAGCGATACTCTGGAAACACCATATATTTT. This translates into CASSYMGQRYSGNTIYF. The whole variable domain, filled in from reference TRBV7-2 and TRBJ1-3, reads GAGVSQSPSNKVTEKGKDVELRCDPISGHTALYWYRQSLGQGLEFLIYFQGNSAPDKSGLPSDRFSAERTGGSVSTLTIQRTQQEDSAVYLCASSYMGQRYSGNTIYFGEGSWLTVV.

V gene TRBV12-5 combines with J gene TRBJ2-2; D is perhaps TRBD1 (6 bases). V lost 4 bases, J lost 6 bases, and 21 bases lay in between. The CDR3 extends over 17 amino acids. CDR1 and CDR2 from the germline V gene are LGHNT and FRNRAP. CDR3 sequence (DNA): TGTGCTAGTGGTTCCCATACTGTGGGGGCGGGTGCCGGGGAGCTGTTTTTT. This encodes CASGSHTVGAGAGELFF.

The J gene is TRBJ1-3, the V gene TRBV5-6; TRBD1 matches 8 bases. Germline CDR1 is SGHDT and CDR2 is YYEEEE. The CDR3 consists of 17 residues. Germline trimming cut 3 bases from V and 0 bases from J; bases unmatched to any gene: 8. The DNA for the CDR3 is TGTGCCAGCAGCTCTTATAGGACAGGGTACTCTGGAAACACCATATATTTT. Translation gives CASSSYRTGYSGNTIYF.

The chain combines TRBV27 with TRBJ2-7, with 7 bases that match TRBD2. Germline trimming cut 5 bases from V and 3 bases from J; bases unmatched to any gene: 13. The CDR3 is made up of 16 amino acids. Germline assignment: CDR1 MNHEY and CDR2 SMNVEV (reference sequence). CDR3 in DNA: TGTGCCAGCAGTCTCCTGGTGGCGGGACTATACTACGAGCAGTACTTC. It is translated as CASSLLVAGLYYEQYF.

V is TRBV7-7 and J is TRBJ2-5; 9 bases line up with TRBD2. The V segment lost 3 bases and the J segment 1 base; nucleotides outside the gene matches: 3. The CDR3 has 15 residues. Germline values: CDR1 SSHAT, CDR2 FNYEAQ (reference sequence). CDR3 loop: CASSFGAGGQETQYF. The CDR3 DNA sequence: TGTGCCAGCAGCTTTGGAGCGGGGGGCCAAGAGACCCAGTACTTC.

The chain is built from TRBV19 and TRBJ2-3; 14 bases are a match to TRBD2. The V gene's germline CDR1 is LNHDA and CDR2 SQIVND (reference sequence). This CDR3 has 17 residues. Trimming took 6 bases from V and 5 from J; bases not matched to a gene: 10. Here the CDR3 reads CASSQGLAGVREDTQYF. The CDR3, as DNA: TGTGCCAGTAGCCAGGGACTAGCGGGAGTGCGGGAAGATACGCAGTATTTT.

The chain is built from TRBV12-5 and TRBJ2-7; maybe TRBD2 (6 bases). Germline loops: CDR1 LGHNT, CDR2 FRNRAP. The CDR3 contains 17 residues. V was cut by 1 base and J by 0 bases, with 16 bases left in between. CDR3 nucleotide sequence: TGTGCTAGTGGTTTGGAAGTCGGGACTGCCACCTCCTACGAGCAGTACTTC. It is translated as CASGLEVGTATSYEQYF.

The rearrangement links TRBV27 to TRBJ2-3; 11 bases align to TRBD2. CDR1 and CDR2 from the germline V gene are MNHEY and SMNVEV (reference sequence). The CDR3 sequence is 16 residues long. V was clipped by 5 bases and J by 3 bases; unmatched bases: 7. The DNA of the CDR3 is TGTGCCAGCAGTCCACGGACTAGCGGGTATACAGATACGCAGTATTTT. The encoded protein is CASSPRTSGYTDTQYF.

The V gene is TRBV7-9, the J gene TRBJ1-2, with 7 bases fitting TRBD1. CDR3 length: 13 residues. Germline CDR1 is SEHNR and CDR2 is FQNEAQ (reference sequence). V shed 4 bases, J shed 8 bases, and the junction held 7 bases outside the gene matches. In DNA form, the CDR3 reads TGTGCCAGCAGCTCCCGTTTAGGGGGCGGCTACACCTTC. Translation: CASSSRLGGGYTF.

This clone was picked up a small number of times. Other DNA sequences in the same sample also yield this CDR3. The V call is TRBV5-6, the J call TRBJ1-4; D is perhaps TRBD1 (5 bases). The CDR3 covers 16 residues. CDR1 is SGHDT, CDR2 YYEEEE, per germline. The V end lost 2 bases, the J end lost 7 bases, and 18 bases lay between the germline ends. Here the CDR3 DNA reads TGTGCCAGCAGCTTAGGGCTCGGGGCGGGAACTGAAAAACTGTTTTTT. Translation: CASSLGLGAGTEKLFF.

This chain uses TRBV4-1 with TRBJ2-3; weak D call: TRBD2 (6 bases). The germline CDR1 and CDR2 sequences are MGHRA and YSYEKL. V lost 1 base and J lost 4, with 12 bases in between. The CDR3 runs to 15 residues. The CDR3 loop reads CASSQGALASDTQYF. CDR3 coding DNA: TGCGCCAGCAGCCAAGGAGCGCTAGCGTCAGATACGCAGTATTTT.

This chain joins TRBV7-9 and TRBJ2-7; maybe TRBD2 (7 bases). Trimming removed 4 bases from V and 2 bases from J, with 24 bases in between. The CDR3 spans 18 residues. In germline, CDR1 is SEHNR, CDR2 FQNEAQ (reference sequence). The CDR3 region has the DNA TGTGCCAGCAGCTCAAACCACGGGGGGCGGGGCCCTACCTACGAGCAGTACTTC. Protein: CASSSNHGGRGPTYEQYF.

The chain combines TRBV19 with TRBJ2-1; 10 bases line up with TRBD2. The trim removed 3 bases at V and 10 bases at J, leaving 3 bases unmatched. This CDR3 comprises 13 residues. Germline lookup yields CDR1 LNHDA and CDR2 SQIVND (reference sequence). CDR3 DNA sequence: TGTGCCAGTAGTATCGGAGCGGGAGGGGAGCAGTTCTTC. This gives the protein CASSIGAGGEQFF. Variable domain in full (rest from reference TRBV19 and TRBJ2-1): DGGITQSPKYLFRKEGQNVTLSCEQNLNHDAMYWYRQDPGQGLRLIYYSQIVNDFQKGDIAEGYSVSREKKESFPLTVTSAQKNPTAFYLCASSIGAGGEQFFGPGTRLTVL.

This clone was seen more than once but under ten times. This chain joins TRBV5-6 and TRBJ2-1; D may be TRBD1 (6 bases). The CDR3 runs 12 residues. V lost 4 bases, J lost 12 bases, and 14 bases lay in between. In germline, CDR1 is SGHDT, CDR2 YYEEEE. In DNA form, the CDR3 reads TGTGCCAGCAGCCCCCCACTAGGGGGGCAGTTCTTC. This translates into CASSPPLGGQFF. Complete variable domain (other parts from reference TRBV5-6 and TRBJ2-1): DAGVTQSPTHLIKTRGQQVTLRCSPKSGHDTVSWYQQALGQGPQFIFQYYEEEERQRGNFPDRFSGHQFPNYSSELNVNALLLGDSALYLCASSPPLGGQFFGPGTRLTVL.

The chain links TRBV13 to TRBJ1-1; no definite D call. This CDR3 has 13 residues. The germline V gene encodes CDR1 PRHDT and CDR2 FYEKMQ (reference sequence). V lost 5 bases to trimming and J lost 6 bases, with 13 bases between them. Here the CDR3 reads CASSTGNPPEAFF. In DNA form, the CDR3 reads TGTGCCAGCAGCACGGGAAATCCCCCTGAAGCTTTCTTT.

The rearrangement links TRBV9 to TRBJ2-3; 11 nucleotides line up with TRBD1. The V gene's germline CDR1 is SGDLS and CDR2 YYNGEE. V trimming: 3 bases; J trimming: 6 bases; junction bases outside the gene matches: 6. The CDR3 consists of 15 residues. The CDR3 is CASSGDRGGWDTQYF. CDR3 DNA sequence: TGTGCCAGCAGCGGGGACAGGGGGGGATGGGATACGCAGTATTTT.